Shown below are 11 T cell receptor beta chains from a single sample sequenced in a study of cytomegalovirus exposure and HLA in healthy donors. The PCR made use of 60 Vbeta and 13 Jbeta primers. Method: immunoSEQ multiplex PCR; TCRdb's copy keeps in-frame clones and lacks some. The sample carries 150,000 to 200,000 clones, about three quarters recorded once. What was sequenced was PBMCs. The source of these receptors is a woman aged 40-49 years in good health and CMV-seronegative.

The chain recombines TRBV4-2 with TRBJ2-1; 7 bases are shared with TRBD2. This CDR3 has 21 amino acids. V was clipped by 2 bases and J by 3 bases; unmatched bases: 22. Germline V CDR1 and CDR2: LGHNA, YNFKEQ. The CDR3 nucleotides are TGTGCCAGCAGCCAACAAGATGGACGACTAGCTCACCCAAGTCTCTACAATGAGCAGTTCTTC. It is translated as CASSQQDGRLAHPSLYNEQFF.

This clone has just a few counts. The chain is built from TRBV11-3 and TRBJ2-1; weak D call: TRBD2 (5 bases). The CDR3 covers 16 residues. V was pared by 4 bases and J by 0 bases, with 13 bases between. The germline CDR1 and CDR2 sequences are SGHNT and YENEEA. CDR3 sequence: CASSWSLASSYNEQFF. The CDR3, as DNA: TGTGCCAGCAGCTGGAGCCTAGCTAGCTCCTACAATGAGCAGTTCTTC.

The chain couples TRBV2 to TRBJ2-3, with 13 positions matching TRBD2. Losses at the gene ends were 4 bases for V and 6 bases for J; bases not matched to a gene: 7. The CDR3 is 16 amino acids. CDR1 and CDR2 (germline): SNHLY, FYNNEI. DNA of the CDR3: TGTGCCAGCAGTGCCAAAAGACTAGCGGGGGGTGATACGCAGTATTTT. It codes for CASSAKRLAGGDTQYF.

Only one count was recorded for this clone. This rearrangement joins TRBV6-1 to TRBJ2-7, with D possibly being TRBD2 (6 bases). The V gene lost 11 bases and the J gene lost 2 bases, with 13 bases spanning the gap. Germline values: CDR1 MNHNS, CDR2 SASEGT. The CDR3 extends over 12 amino acids. The CDR3 bases are TGTGCCCACCCCGGGGGTACCTACGAGCAGTACGTC. Translation gives CAHPGGTYEQYV.

This clone has just one count. The chain recombines TRBV19 with TRBJ1-1; 7 nucleotides match TRBD1. The CDR3 extends over 16 amino acids. The germline V gene encodes CDR1 LNHDA and CDR2 SQIVND (reference sequence). With 4 bases clipped from V and 1 base from J, the junction kept 9 bases outside the gene matches. The CDR3 spells CASSSGYNRGNTEAFF. In nucleotides, the CDR3 is TGTGCCAGTAGTAGCGGTTATAACAGGGGGAACACTGAAGCTTTCTTT. The entire variable domain, with the rest obtained from reference TRBV19 and TRBJ1-1, is as follows: DGGITQSPKYLFRKEGQNVTLSCEQNLNHDAMYWYRQDPGQGLRLIYYSQIVNDFQKGDIAEGYSVSREKKESFPLTVTSAQKNPTAFYLCASSSGYNRGNTEAFFGQGTRLTVV.

The J gene is TRBJ2-5, the V gene TRBV25-1; tentatively, D is TRBD1 (6 bases). The CDR3 loop spans 14 amino acids. Deletions cut 2 bases from V and 14 bases from J, with 21 bases between. Germline V lookup: CDR1 MGHDK, CDR2 SYGVNS. CDR3 DNA: TGTGCCAGCAGTGAACCTCGGGACACCTACCCTTATTACTTC. This encodes CASSEPRDTYPYYF.

The V and J genes are TRBV5-6 and TRBJ2-5; TRBD2 matches 11 bases. The CDR3 loop spans 18 amino acids. The V gene end was trimmed by 2 bases and the J gene end by 5 bases; junction bases not matched to a gene: 14. CDR1 is SGHDT and CDR2 is YYEEEE in the germline V gene. The CDR3: CASSFASGRWFGTETQYF. The CDR3 nucleotides are TGTGCCAGCAGCTTCGCTAGCGGGAGGTGGTTTGGTACGGAGACCCAGTACTTC.

This chain connects TRBV30 to TRBJ2-1; D might be TRBD2 (5 bases). Trimming cost V 0 bases and J 7 bases, with 16 bases left between them. This CDR3 has 15 residues. Germline-derived CDR1 and CDR2 are GTSNPN and SVGIG (reference sequence). CDR3 protein: CAWSVLGRAPNEQFF. Here the CDR3 DNA reads TGTGCCTGGAGTGTACTAGGTAGGGCGCCTAATGAGCAGTTCTTC.

This clone has a single count. This rearrangement joins TRBV11-1 to TRBJ1-3, with D perhaps TRBD1 (6 bases). Deletions cut 5 bases from V and 5 bases from J, with 13 bases between. The CDR3 sequence is 14 residues long. Germline-derived CDR1 and CDR2 are SGHAT and FQDESV (reference sequence). This CDR3 reads CASSRPQGRNTIYF. CDR3 DNA: TGTGCCAGCAGCCGCCCCCAGGGGCGAAACACCATATATTTT.

This rearrangement joins TRBV30 to TRBJ2-1; 8 bases match TRBD2. Germline V gene data show CDR1 as GTSNPN and CDR2 as SVGIG (reference sequence). V dropped 7 bases and J dropped 10; count of bases not matched to a gene: 18. The CDR3 runs to 15 residues. CDR3 in amino acids: CASLEPGLEEQEQFF. CDR3 DNA sequence: TGTGCCTCTCTTGAACCGGGACTAGAAGAGCAAGAGCAGTTCTTC. Supplemented by reference TRBV30 and TRBJ2-1, the full variable domain reads SQTIHQWPATLVQPVGSPLSLECTVEGTSNPNLYWYRQAAGRGLQLLFYSVGIGQISSEVPQNLSASRPQDRQFILSSKKLLLSDSGFYLCASLEPGLEEQEQFFGPGTRLTVL.

Here the CDR3 DNA reads TGTGCCAGCAGCTTAGGCGGGGGAGGGCACTACGAGCAGTACTTC. Its translation: CASSLGGGGHYEQYF. V and J are TRBV11-3 and TRBJ2-5; 7 bases are a match to TRBD2. The J call is doubtful: the DNA matches TRBJ2-7 better. The CDR3 runs to 15 residues. Germline lookup yields CDR1 SGHNT and CDR2 YENEEA.